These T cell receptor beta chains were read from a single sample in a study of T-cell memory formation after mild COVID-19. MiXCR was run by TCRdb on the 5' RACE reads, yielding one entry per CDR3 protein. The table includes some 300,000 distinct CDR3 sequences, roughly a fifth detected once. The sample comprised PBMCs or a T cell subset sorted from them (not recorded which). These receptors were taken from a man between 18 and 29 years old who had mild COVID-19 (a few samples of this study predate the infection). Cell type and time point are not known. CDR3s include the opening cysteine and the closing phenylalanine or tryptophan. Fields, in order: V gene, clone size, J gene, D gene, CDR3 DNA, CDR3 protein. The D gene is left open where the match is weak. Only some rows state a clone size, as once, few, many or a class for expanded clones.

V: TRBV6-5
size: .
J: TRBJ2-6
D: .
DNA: TGTGCCAGCAGCCGCCGGGACTCCGGTTTTATGGGGGCTGGGGCCAACGTCCTGACTTTC
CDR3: CASSRRDSGFMGAGANVLTF

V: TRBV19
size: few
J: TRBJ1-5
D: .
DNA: TGTGCCAGTACCCCACGGGGGCTTAGCAATCAGCCCCAGCATTTT
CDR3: CASTPRGLSNQPQHF

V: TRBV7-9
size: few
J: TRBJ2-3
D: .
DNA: TGTGCCAGCAGCCGCGACCCCGGCGGGGTTCCAGATACGCAGTATTTT
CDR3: CASSRDPGGVPDTQYF

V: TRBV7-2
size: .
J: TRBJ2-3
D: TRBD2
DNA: TGTGCCAGCAGCTTAAACAGCGGGGGGTCGTCAGATACGCAGTATTTT
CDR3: CASSLNSGGSSDTQYF

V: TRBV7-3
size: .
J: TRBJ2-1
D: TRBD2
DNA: TGTGCCAGCAGCTCAGAACTAGCGGGGGTGAGCGAGCAGTTCTTC
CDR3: CASSSELAGVSEQFF

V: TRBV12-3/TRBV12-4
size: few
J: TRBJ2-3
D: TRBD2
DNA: TGTGCCAGCAGGGGCGGGGGAGTGAGGGCAGATACGCAGTATTTT
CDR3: CASRGGGVRADTQYF

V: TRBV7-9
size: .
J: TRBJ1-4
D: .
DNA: TGTGCCAGCAGCTTAACGACAGGCGAAAAACTGTTTTTT
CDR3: CASSLTTGEKLFF

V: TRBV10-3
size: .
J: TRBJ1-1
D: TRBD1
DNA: TGTGCCATCAGTGAGCCGACCGGGACAGGGGGTTACGCTGAAGCTTTCTTT
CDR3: CAISEPTGTGGYAEAFF

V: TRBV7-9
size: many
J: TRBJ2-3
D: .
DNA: TGTGCCAGCAGCTTAGAGGGTGCCGGGACGCAGTATTTT
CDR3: CASSLEGAGTQYF

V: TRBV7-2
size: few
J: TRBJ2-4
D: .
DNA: TGTGCCAGCAGCTTAGCCCCGGGAAACATTCAGTACTTC
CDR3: CASSLAPGNIQYF